This T cell receptor beta chain was sequenced for a study of T-cell reconstitution after alpha-beta-depleted transplantation in children. Unique molecular identifiers were incorporated when the TCRbeta library was constructed. TCRdb ran MiXCR on the PCR reads and lists one entry per CDR3 protein. This table has about 270,000 distinct CDR3 sequences, 9.9% appearing once. CDR3 length: 16 amino acids. The germline V gene encodes CDR1 SQVTM and CDR2 ANQGSEA. Trimming took 3 bases from V and 7 from J; bases not matched to a gene: 16. This clonotype has just a few counts. The rearrangement links TRBV29-1 to TRBJ2-3; 7 positions agree with TRBD1. The sequencing here drew on PBMCs from the stem cell graft donor, taken from the stem cell graft. The TCR comes from a human donor who donated a stem cell graft to a child with SCID. As DNA, the CDR3 is TGCAGCGTTGAGAGGGGGCCGGGATCCTCGGCGAATACGCAGTATTTT. As protein: CSVERGPGSSANTQYF.